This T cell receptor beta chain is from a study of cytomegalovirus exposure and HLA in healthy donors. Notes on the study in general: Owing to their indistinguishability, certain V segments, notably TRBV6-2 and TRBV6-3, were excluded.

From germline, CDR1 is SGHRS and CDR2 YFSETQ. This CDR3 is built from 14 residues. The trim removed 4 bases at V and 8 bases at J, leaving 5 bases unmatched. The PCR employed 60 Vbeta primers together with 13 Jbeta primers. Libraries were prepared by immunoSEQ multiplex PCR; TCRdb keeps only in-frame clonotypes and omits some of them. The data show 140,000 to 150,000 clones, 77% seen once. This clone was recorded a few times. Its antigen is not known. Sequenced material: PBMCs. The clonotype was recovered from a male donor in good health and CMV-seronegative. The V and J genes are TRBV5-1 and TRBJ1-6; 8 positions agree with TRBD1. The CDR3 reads CASSVRGLDSPLHF. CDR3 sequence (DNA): TGCGCCAGCAGCGTCAGGGGGCTCGATTCACCCCTCCACTTT. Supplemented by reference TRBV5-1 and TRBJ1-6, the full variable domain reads KAGVTQTPRYLIKTRGQQVTLSCSPISGHRSVSWYQQTPGQGLQFLFEYFSETQRNKGNFPGRFSGRQFSNSRSEMNVSTLELGDSALYLCASSVRGLDSPLHFGNGTRLTVT.